The T cell receptor beta chain under discussion was sequenced for a study of beta chain features in type 1 diabetes. Study results and limitations: Compared with healthy donors, patients appeared to share more similar naive, central memory and regulatory TCRB repertoires.

Investigators reverse transcribed all isolated RNA, so they sequenced expressed TCRB transcripts. Reads from naive, central memory and regulatory T cell samples averaged about 3.3 million. Repertoires were generated with immunoSEQ multiplex PCR, while TCRdb's copy carries only in-frame clones and drops some. The top ten clones hold 6.7% of a sample with hundreds of thousands of clones, 13% to 15% of them seen once. Per the germline V gene, CDR1 is SEHNR and CDR2 is FQNEAQ (reference sequence). Trimming shortened V by 2 bases and J by 2 bases, and 3 bases separated the two germline ends. The CDR3 runs to 12 residues. At least ten counts were recorded for this clone. Its specificity is unknown.

The clonotype originates from a man aged 25 to 45 in good health. The sample consisted of central memory CD4+ T cells from blood. The J gene is TRBJ1-2, the V gene TRBV7-9, with D hard to call. This chain's CDR3 is CASSLSNYGYTF. In DNA, the CDR3 is TGTGCCAGCAGCTTATCCAACTATGGCTACACCTTC.